The 23 T cell receptor beta chains below were found in one sample sequenced in a study of T cells in Graves' hyperthyroidism and ophthalmopathy. Amplified regions were TCR beta CDR3 sequences from RNA transcripts. A first-round RT-PCR of the TCR CDR3 used the HTBI primer set. MiXCR, applied by TCRdb to the multiplex PCR reads, yields one record per CDR3 protein. Among 450,000 to 600,000 distinct CDR3 sequences, around 13% were seen once, and the ten largest hold 14%. The specimen sequenced was blood. The receptors shown here come from a woman aged 40 to 50 with Graves' hyperthyroidism.

The chain is built from TRBV4-1 and TRBJ1-1; no firm D call. This CDR3 comprises 15 residues. From germline, CDR1 is MGHRA and CDR2 YSYEKL. V dropped 3 bases and J dropped 5 bases, with 16 bases sitting between them. The CDR3 DNA sequence: TGCGCCAGCAGCCAGGCCGAGAGCAGACAAACTGAAGCTTTCTTT. Its translation: CASSQAESRQTEAFF.

Worth noting for this clonotype: A read error may be the cause here, since a much bigger clone is one base away. The chain employs TRBV20-1 and TRBJ2-7; D is undetermined. The germline V gene encodes CDR1 DFQATT and CDR2 SNEGSKA (reference sequence). V lost 4 bases and J lost 3, with 13 bases in between. The CDR3 consists of 13 residues. The CDR3, as DNA: TGCAGTGCTAAGATGCAGACTGTCTACGAGCAGTACTTC. Translation gives CSAKMQTVYEQYF.

This clonotype was seen a few times. The chain recombines TRBV6-1 with TRBJ2-1, with 9 bases that match TRBD1. The CDR3 loop spans 17 amino acids. Unmatched junction bases numbered 11, after V lost 6 bases and J lost 2 bases. Looked up from germline, CDR1 is MNHNS and CDR2 is SASEGT. CDR3 loop: CASRPGQGSSAYNEQFF. In DNA form, the CDR3 reads TGTGCCAGCAGACCCGGACAGGGGTCTAGCGCCTACAATGAGCAGTTCTTC.

This clonotype was observed at least ten times. The rearrangement uses TRBV7-9 and TRBJ2-5; 7 bases match TRBD2. The CDR3 runs 15 residues. Germline assignment: CDR1 SEHNR and CDR2 FQNEAQ (reference sequence). V trimming: 5 bases; J trimming: 5 bases; junction bases outside the gene matches: 11. The CDR3 reads CASSRREGLGETQYF. DNA for the CDR3: TGTGCCAGCAGCCGAAGGGAGGGCCTGGGGGAGACCCAGTACTTC.

This clonotype was seen more than once but under ten times. The rearrangement uses TRBV6-1 and TRBJ2-7; TRBD1 matches 10 bases. This CDR3 has 14 residues. The germline V gene encodes CDR1 MNHNS and CDR2 SASEGT. After removal of 6 bases from V and 2 bases from J, the junction contained 4 bases not matched to a gene. CDR3 sequence (DNA): TGTGCCAGCAGCGGACAGGGGGACCCCTACGAGCAGTACTTC. Protein sequence: CASSGQGDPYEQYF.

In its sample, this clonotype was seen a few times. The chain couples TRBV20-1 to TRBJ2-3, with TRBD1 matching over 7 bases. Trimming took 3 bases from V and 4 from J; bases not matched to a gene: 13. The CDR3 has 16 residues. The germline gives CDR1 DFQATT, CDR2 SNEGSKA (reference sequence). The CDR3 DNA is TGCAGTGCTAGCAAACAGGGGTTGTTTTCGTCAGATACGCAGTATTTT. Its translation: CSASKQGLFSSDTQYF.

Many counts were recorded for this clonotype. The CDR3 here is CSARGSGMNTEAFF. The CDR3 bases are TGCAGTGCTCGGGGGTCAGGCATGAACACTGAAGCTTTCTTT. This chain links TRBV20-1 with TRBJ1-1, with a tentative D call TRBD1 (5 bases). Trimming cost V 5 bases and J 0 bases, with 13 bases left between them. Germline values: CDR1 DFQATT, CDR2 SNEGSKA (reference sequence). There are 14 residues in the CDR3.

The chain carries TRBV12-3 or TRBV12-4 and TRBJ2-5; D possibly corresponds to TRBD2 (5 bases). Deletions cut 6 bases from V and 7 bases from J, with 15 bases between. This CDR3 region has 13 residues. The CDR3 DNA reads as TGTGCCAGCAGCCTGGCGGTAGAGGGGACCCAGTACTTC. This codes for CASSLAVEGTQYF.

Only a few counts were recorded for this clonotype. The chain employs TRBV20-1 and TRBJ2-7; TRBD1 is a possible D gene (6 bases). From germline, CDR1 is DFQATT and CDR2 SNEGSKA (reference sequence). The CDR3 loop spans 14 amino acids. The V gene lost 8 bases and the J gene lost 1 base, with 18 bases spanning the gap. The CDR3 nucleotides read TGCAGTTCAGGGAAGGGGGATGTGTCCTACGAGCAGTACTTC. It is translated as CSSGKGDVSYEQYF.

This clonotype was observed many times. This rearrangement joins TRBV5-1 to TRBJ2-2, with unresolved D. Trimming removed 4 bases from V and 4 bases from J, with 11 bases in between. In germline, CDR1 is SGHRS, CDR2 YFSETQ. CDR3 length: 14 amino acids. The CDR3 DNA reads TGCGCCAGCAGCCATCCTCAGTCCACCGGGGAGCTGTTTTTT. Its protein is CASSHPQSTGELFF.

A few counts support this clonotype. This chain connects TRBV29-1 to TRBJ2-1, with D hard to call. The CDR3 is 12 residues long. CDR1 is SQVTM, CDR2 ANQGSEA, per germline. Trimming took 7 bases from V and 3 from J, leaving 10 bases between them. In DNA form, the CDR3 reads TGCAGCGCTGACATTTACTACAATGAGCAGTTCTTC. Translated: CSADIYYNEQFF.

The chain has TRBV28 and TRBJ2-1; D perhaps matches TRBD2 (6 bases). The CDR3 extends over 17 amino acids. Germline V gene sequence: CDR1 MDHEN, CDR2 SYDVKM. The V end was cut by 3 bases, the J end by 1 base, with 16 bases between. The CDR3: CASSFSGGERSYNEQFF. The CDR3 DNA is TGTGCCAGCAGTTTTAGCGGCGGCGAGCGGTCCTACAATGAGCAGTTCTTC.

This clonotype has just one count. A much larger clone differs by one base, so this may be a read error. V gene TRBV7-3 combines with J gene TRBJ2-3; TRBD2 matches 7 bases. This CDR3 region has 17 residues. Trimming took 5 bases from V and 3 from J; bases not matched to a gene: 14. CDR1 is SGHTA, CDR2 FQGTGA, per germline. As DNA, the CDR3 is TGTGCCAGCAGCCTCCGACTAGTGGGAGGGCCGACAGATACGCAGTATTTT. It specifies CASSLRLVGGPTDTQYF.

This clonotype has a count of ten or more. The J gene is TRBJ2-1, the V gene TRBV11-2, with D possibly matching TRBD2 (6 bases). CDR3 length equals 13 residues. Germline V gene data show CDR1 as SGHAT and CDR2 as FQNNGV. Deletions cut 5 bases from V and 7 bases from J, with 12 bases between. The CDR3 DNA follows: TGTGCCAGCAGCGATCGACTAGAGAATGAGCAGTTCTTC. It translates to CASSDRLENEQFF. The full variable domain, with the rest looked up from reference TRBV11-2 and TRBJ2-1, is EAGVAQSPRYKIIEKRQSVAFWCNPISGHATLYWYQQILGQGPKLLIQFQNNGVVDDSQLPKDRFSAERLKGVDSTLKIQPAKLEDSAVYLCASSDRLENEQFFGPGTRLTVL.

This clonotype has ten or more counts. V is TRBV5-1 and J is TRBJ1-6, with D perhaps TRBD1 (6 bases). The CDR3 sequence is 13 residues long. Between the trimmed V and J ends, which lost 0 bases and 8 bases, there was a span of 6 bases. CDR1 and CDR2 (germline): SGHRS, YFSETQ. CDR3 in DNA: TGCGCCAGCAGCTTGGCAGGGGATTCACCCCTCCACTTT. Protein product: CASSLAGDSPLHF.

The sample holds many counts of this clonotype. The gene calls are TRBV14 and TRBJ1-6, with 9 bases identical to TRBD1. Germline lookup yields CDR1 SGHDN and CDR2 FVKESK. CDR3 size: 15 residues. With 4 bases clipped from V and 8 bases from J, the junction kept 6 bases outside the gene matches. The DNA for the CDR3 is TGTGCCAGCAGCCTCGGGACAGGGAAACATTCACCCCTCCACTTT. Encoded protein: CASSLGTGKHSPLHF.

This clonotype was counted many times. The CDR3: CASSSTSGFYEQYF. CDR3 coding DNA: TGTGCCAGCAGTTCGACTAGCGGCTTTTACGAGCAGTACTTC. This chain links TRBV27 with TRBJ2-7, with 9 bases identical to TRBD2. V lost 4 bases to trimming and J lost 4 bases; unmatched junction nucleotides: 5. This CDR3 has 14 amino acids. Germline V gene sequence: CDR1 MNHEY, CDR2 SMNVEV (reference sequence).

The sample holds a few counts of this clonotype. The J gene is TRBJ1-2, the V gene TRBV4-1; D ambiguous. V was clipped by 0 bases and J by 4 bases, with 12 bases between them. This CDR3 spans 15 amino acids. The germline V gene encodes CDR1 MGHRA and CDR2 YSYEKL. CDR3 DNA sequence: TGCGCCAGCAGCCAAGAGAACACAGCGATCTATGGCTACACCTTC. Amino acid sequence: CASSQENTAIYGYTF.

This clonotype was recorded at least ten times. This sequence joins TRBV5-1 and TRBJ2-3; D gene uncertain. The V end was cut by 5 bases, the J end by 4 bases, with 5 bases between. The CDR3 has 11 residues. The germline gives CDR1 SGHRS, CDR2 YFSETQ. The CDR3 region has the DNA TGCGCCAGCAGTCCCCCAGATACGCAGTATTTT. Encoded protein: CASSPPDTQYF.

There are many counts of this clonotype. The gene calls are TRBV18 and TRBJ2-7; 14 bases align to TRBD2. Germline CDR1 is KGHSH and CDR2 is LQKENI. The CDR3 length is 15 residues. V dropped 3 bases and J dropped 6; count of bases not matched to a gene: 4. This CDR3 reads CASSPSTSGRGEQYF. The CDR3 DNA reads as TGTGCCAGCTCACCTTCGACTAGCGGGAGGGGCGAGCAGTACTTC. Filled out from reference TRBV18 and TRBJ2-7, the complete variable domain reads NAGVMQNPRHLVRRRGQEARLRCSPMKGHSHVYWYRQLPEEGLKFMVYLQKENIIDESGMPKERFSAEFPKEGPSILRIQQVVRGDSAAYFCASSPSTSGRGEQYFGPGTRLTVT.

This clonotype showed up many times. The chain carries TRBV2 and TRBJ2-7; D is perhaps TRBD1 (6 bases). Trimming left V 9 bases short and J 4 bases short, with 16 bases between. Germline V gene sequence: CDR1 SNHLY, CDR2 FYNNEI. The CDR3 loop spans 13 amino acids. Here the CDR3 reads CARRPGESYEQYF. DNA for the CDR3: TGTGCCAGGAGGCCAGGGGAATCATACGAGCAGTACTTC. The whole variable domain, filled in from reference TRBV2 and TRBJ2-7, reads EPEVTQTPSHQVTQMGQEVILRCVPISNHLYFYWYRQILGQKVEFLVSFYNNEISEKSEIFDDQFSVERPDGSNFTLKIRSTKLEDSAMYFCARRPGESYEQYFGPGTRLTVT.

V is TRBV20-1 and J is TRBJ1-2, with 7 nucleotides matching TRBD1. V was clipped by 0 bases and J by 8 bases; unmatched bases: 12. CDR3 length: 15 amino acids. The germline V gene has CDR1 DFQATT and CDR2 SNEGSKA (reference sequence). This chain's CDR3 is CSARDPGGASLGYTF. The CDR3 region has the DNA TGCAGTGCTAGAGATCCAGGGGGGGCCTCGCTGGGCTACACCTTC.

This clonotype came up a few times. J is TRBJ2-1 and V is TRBV6-1; 10 positions match TRBD1. Germline CDR1 MNHNS, CDR2 SASEGT. This CDR3 has 16 residues. V was pared by 10 bases and J by 6 bases, with 15 bases of the junction left unmatched. The CDR3 nucleotides read TGTGCCACACTCAGCAGCGGGACAGGGGCAAGCAATGAGCAGTTCTTC. Translated, it gives CATLSSGTGASNEQFF.